A selection of T cell receptor beta chains follows, all from one sample in a study of neurological immune-mediated disorders. TCRdb re-derived calls from the 5' RACE reads in MiXCR, one entry per CDR3 protein. The table has 45,000 to 50,000 distinct CDR3 sequences, roughly 25% seen once. The specimen sequenced was PBMCs. These receptors were taken from a woman in her seventies in good health. Each CDR3 is given with its conserved first and last residue. The D gene is left open where the match is weak. The size field is filled for only some rows; it gives once, few, many or a size class.

V: TRBV5-1; D: TRBD1; size: many; J: TRBJ2-1; CDR3: CASSGGDRGEQFF; DNA: TGCGCCAGCAGCGGGGGGGACAGGGGCGAGCAGTTCTTC
V: TRBV6-6; D: .; size: .; J: TRBJ2-1; CDR3: CATGQEGYNEQFF; DNA: TGTGCCACGGGCCAGGAGGGGTACAATGAGCAGTTCTTC
V: TRBV29-1; D: TRBD2; size: many; J: TRBJ2-3; CDR3: CSVSSGAGDTDTQYF; DNA: TGCAGCGTTTCCTCGGGAGCGGGAGACACAGATACGCAGTATTTT
V: TRBV5-1; D: .; size: .; J: TRBJ2-1; CDR3: CASSLQVDLSEQFF; DNA: TGCGCCAGCAGCTTGCAGGTTGATTTATCTGAGCAGTTCTTC
V: TRBV5-1; D: .; size: .; J: TRBJ2-5; CDR3: CASSFSGPEETQYF; DNA: TGCGCCAGCAGCTTTAGTGGGCCTGAAGAGACCCAGTACTTC
V: TRBV29-1; D: TRBD1; size: few; J: TRBJ1-5; CDR3: CSVRTGNQPQHF; DNA: TGCAGCGTCAGGACAGGTAATCAGCCCCAGCATTTT
V: TRBV2; D: TRBD1; size: many; J: TRBJ2-1; CDR3: CASSGQGKFGEQFF; DNA: TGTGCCAGCTCCGGACAGGGGAAGTTCGGGGAGCAGTTCTTC
V: TRBV24-1; D: TRBD1; size: .; J: TRBJ2-3; CDR3: CATSDLPGQGSTDTQYF; DNA: TGTGCCACCAGTGATTTGCCGGGACAGGGTTCCACAGATACGCAGTATTTT
V: TRBV16; D: TRBD1; size: few; J: TRBJ1-6; CDR3: CASSQTGANSPLHF; DNA: TGTGCCAGCAGCCAGACAGGGGCTAATTCACCCCTCCACTTT
V: TRBV9; D: .; size: once; J: TRBJ1-1; CDR3: CASSVDPTPDTEAFF; DNA: TGTGCCAGCAGCGTAGACCCGACACCCGACACTGAAGCTTTCTTT
V: TRBV7-2; D: TRBD2; size: many; J: TRBJ2-5; CDR3: CASSPGGLETQYF; DNA: TGTGCCAGCAGCCCCGGGGGGTTAGAGACCCAGTACTTC
V: TRBV20-1; D: .; size: .; J: TRBJ1-5; CDR3: CSARRGRFDQPQHF; DNA: TGCAGTGCTAGGAGAGGGCGGTTTGATCAGCCCCAGCATTTT
V: TRBV5-1; D: .; size: many; J: TRBJ2-1; CDR3: CASSLEGTIAYNEQFF; DNA: TGCGCCAGCAGCTTGGAGGGTACCATCGCCTACAATGAGCAGTTCTTC
V: TRBV5-1; D: .; size: many; J: TRBJ2-1; CDR3: CASSLVGGLSYNEQFF; DNA: TGCGCCAGCAGCCTCGTCGGGGGGCTTTCCTACAATGAGCAGTTCTTC
V: TRBV3-1; D: .; size: many; J: TRBJ2-1; CDR3: CASSQDRNNEQFF; DNA: TGTGCCAGCAGCCAAGACCGGAATAATGAGCAGTTCTTC
V: TRBV10-3; D: .; size: many; J: TRBJ1-2; CDR3: CAIGGGYGYTF; DNA: TGTGCCATCGGTGGGGGCTATGGCTACACCTTC
V: TRBV12-3/TRBV12-4; D: TRBD1; size: many; J: TRBJ2-3; CDR3: CASADRRGPDTQYF; DNA: TGTGCCAGCGCGGACAGGCGCGGCCCAGATACGCAGTATTTT
V: TRBV7-2; D: .; size: many; J: TRBJ2-3; CDR3: CASSLVRDQSTDTQYF; DNA: TGTGCCAGCAGCTTAGTTCGGGACCAGAGCACAGATACGCAGTATTTT
V: TRBV24-1; D: TRBD1; size: few; J: TRBJ2-7; CDR3: CATGDRSDYEQYF; DNA: TGTGCCACCGGGGACAGGTCAGATTACGAGCAGTACTTC
V: TRBV20-1; D: TRBD2; size: many; J: TRBJ2-1; CDR3: CSAPSGNYNEQFF; DNA: TGCAGTGCTCCTAGCGGAAACTACAATGAGCAGTTCTTC
V: TRBV4-1; D: TRBD1; size: few; J: TRBJ1-1; CDR3: CASSQLPGQGNTEAFF; DNA: TGCGCCAGCAGCCAACTTCCGGGACAGGGAAACACTGAAGCTTTCTTT
V: TRBV27; D: .; size: many; J: TRBJ1-5; CDR3: CASSFPDLSNQPQHF; DNA: TGTGCCAGCAGTTTTCCCGATTTAAGCAATCAGCCCCAGCATTTT
V: TRBV5-1; D: .; size: many; J: TRBJ2-1; CDR3: CASSLSTNYNEQFF; DNA: TGCGCCAGCAGCTTGTCGACTAATTACAATGAGCAGTTCTTC
V: TRBV7-2; D: .; size: .; J: TRBJ1-2; CDR3: CASSFVSQANYGYTF; DNA: TGTGCCAGCAGCTTTGTCTCTCAAGCTAACTATGGCTACACCTTC
V: TRBV2; D: TRBD2; size: few; J: TRBJ2-3; CDR3: CASTLPGLAGVSTDTQYF; DNA: TGTGCCAGCACTCTCCCGGGACTAGCGGGAGTCAGCACAGATACGCAGTATTTT
V: TRBV12-3/TRBV12-4; D: .; size: .; J: TRBJ2-3; CDR3: CASTDTQYF; DNA: TGTGCCAGCACAGATACGCAGTATTTT
V: TRBV5-4; D: .; size: many; J: TRBJ2-5; CDR3: CASRPGAKETQYF; DNA: TGTGCCAGCAGGCCGGGAGCTAAAGAGACCCAGTACTTC
V: TRBV5-4; D: .; size: .; J: TRBJ2-2; CDR3: CASSLGGRANTGELFF; DNA: TGTGCCAGCAGCTTGGGAGGGCGGGCGAACACCGGGGAGCTGTTTTTT
V: TRBV11-2; D: TRBD2; size: .; J: TRBJ2-4; CDR3: CASSFGLAGGNIQYF; DNA: TGTGCCAGCAGCTTCGGGCTAGCGGGGGGAAACATTCAGTACTTC
V: TRBV29-1; D: TRBD2; size: many; J: TRBJ2-7; CDR3: CSVVGGRALEQYF; DNA: TGCAGCGTTGTAGGCGGGAGGGCCCTCGAGCAGTACTTC
V: TRBV20-1; D: .; size: many; J: TRBJ1-1; CDR3: CSAGEAGVVGTEAFF; DNA: TGCAGTGCGGGGGAGGCAGGGGTCGTCGGGACTGAAGCTTTCTTT
V: TRBV5-1; D: TRBD1; size: few; J: TRBJ2-2; CDR3: CASSLGPGGRELFF; DNA: TGCGCCAGCAGCTTGGGCCCAGGGGGCCGGGAGCTGTTTTTT
V: TRBV5-1; D: .; size: many; J: TRBJ2-5; CDR3: CASSLTPDRETQYF; DNA: TGCGCCAGCAGCTTGACTCCAGACCGAGAGACCCAGTACTTC